This entry lists 18 T cell receptor beta chains sequenced from one sample in a study of spatial heterogeneity in lung cancer. Described time point: sample taken at primary tumor resection. Unsorted whole RNA from tumor, nontumor lung or frozen PBMC underwent sequencing. TCRdb re-analysed the 5' RACE reads in MiXCR, keeping a single row per CDR3 protein. The sample holds about 5,100 distinct CDR3 sequences; roughly 24% are singletons and the top ten take 16%. The specimen comprised PBMCs, sampled at surgery. These receptor sequences come from a male donor with early-stage non-small cell lung cancer.

By sample share, this clonotype is medium-sized. The gene calls are TRBV5-4 and TRBJ2-2, with 11 bases aligning to TRBD1. CDR1 SGHNT and CDR2 YYREEE come from the germline V gene (reference sequence). The V gene end was trimmed by 4 bases and the J gene end by 4 bases; junction bases not matched to a gene: 9. This CDR3 has 17 residues. CDR3 residues: CASSPTLDRGLTGELFF. The CDR3 nucleotides are TGTGCCAGCAGCCCTACTCTGGACAGGGGGCTCACCGGGGAGCTGTTTTTT.

This clonotype was recorded only once. The chain employs TRBV6-4 and TRBJ2-3; TRBD1 is a possible D gene (5 bases). Per germline, CDR1 MRHNA and CDR2 SNTAGT. This CDR3 contains 15 residues. V dropped 6 bases and J dropped 1 base, with 14 bases sitting between them. CDR3 sequence (DNA): TGTGCCAGCAGCCAGGGTGATGGTGGCACAGATACGCAGTATTTT. Residues: CASSQGDGGTDTQYF.

This clonotype was counted many times. The chain combines TRBV27 with TRBJ1-5; no definite D call. The ends were cut back, 1 base at V and 7 bases at J, with 8 bases in the middle. This CDR3 contains 13 residues. Germline CDR1 reads MNHEY; CDR2 reads SMNVEV (reference sequence). The DNA of the CDR3 is TGTGCCAGCAGTTTATTAGGGTTACAGCCCCAGCATTTT. Protein: CASSLLGLQPQHF.

This clonotype is medium-sized by share. V and J are TRBV12-3 or TRBV12-4 and TRBJ2-5; D call uncertain. This CDR3 comprises 15 residues. The ends were cut back, 5 bases at V and 0 bases at J, with 13 bases in the middle. The CDR3 bases are TGTGCCAGCAGTCCCTCCCGGGTGTACCAAGAGACCCAGTACTTC. Translation: CASSPSRVYQETQYF.

This clonotype is categorized as medium-sized (0.01 to 0.1%). The chain couples TRBV7-2 to TRBJ2-7; D may match TRBD1 or TRBD2 (5 bases each). Deletions cut 8 bases from V and 2 bases from J, with 19 bases between. CDR1 is SGHTA and CDR2 is FQGNSA in the germline V gene. The length of the CDR3 is 15 residues. The CDR3 bases are TGTGCCAGCCTCCCGGTAGGGCAGGGAGCCTACGAGCAGTACTTC. It yields the protein CASLPVGQGAYEQYF.

This clonotype ranks as medium-sized. The chain joins TRBV27 to TRBJ2-5, with TRBD1 matching over 9 bases. V was clipped by 7 bases and J by 5 bases; unmatched bases: 8. The CDR3 runs 14 residues. Germline CDR1 MNHEY, CDR2 SMNVEV (reference sequence). CDR3 sequence reads: CASNNRGRVETQYF. The CDR3 nucleotides are TGTGCCAGCAATAACAGGGGGCGCGTTGAGACCCAGTACTTC.

Within the sample, this clonotype is medium-sized (0.01 to 0.1%). The chain combines TRBV7-2 with TRBJ2-7, with D uncertain. Germline loops: CDR1 SGHTA, CDR2 FQGNSA. V lost 4 bases and J 6 bases, leaving 10 bases between the germline ends. CDR3 length equals 12 residues. CDR3 sequence (DNA): TGTGCCAGCAGCTCCACTTGGGGCGAGCAGTACTTC. As protein: CASSSTWGEQYF.

This clonotype was picked up many times. This chain uses TRBV6-5 with TRBJ2-2, with D perhaps TRBD1 (6 bases). This CDR3 is built from 14 residues. Germline V gives CDR1 MNHEY, CDR2 SVGAGI. Trimming left V 6 bases short and J 4 bases short, with 12 bases between. The CDR3 reads CASSPWDITGELFF. The CDR3 nucleotides read TGTGCCAGCAGCCCTTGGGACATCACCGGGGAGCTGTTTTTT.

This chain connects TRBV10-3 to TRBJ1-3, with no clear D. This CDR3 spans 15 amino acids. Deletions cut 8 bases from V and 2 bases from J, with 16 bases between. CDR1 ENHRY and CDR2 SYGVKD come from the germline V gene. The CDR3 protein is CAIGNLEDPGNTIYF. The CDR3 coding sequence is TGTGCCATCGGAAACTTAGAAGACCCTGGAAACACCATATATTTT.

By share, this clonotype ranks as medium-sized (0.01 to 0.1%). The chain couples TRBV28 to TRBJ2-7, with D unclear. Trimming removed 5 bases at V and 0 bases at J, with 11 bases between. There are 14 residues in the CDR3. Germline assignment: CDR1 MDHEN and CDR2 SYDVKM. The CDR3 coding sequence is TGTGCCAGCAGTCTGACTGAGAGCTCCTACGAGCAGTACTTC. Protein sequence: CASSLTESSYEQYF.

CDR3 protein: CASAQGTQGNIQYF. The CDR3 bases are TGCGCCAGCGCCCAGGGTACCCAGGGAAACATTCAGTACTTC. V is TRBV5-1 and J is TRBJ2-4, with D maybe TRBD1 (5 bases). The germline CDR1 and CDR2 sequences are SGHRS and YFSETQ. The CDR3 is 14 residues long. V was trimmed by 7 bases and J by 6 bases, leaving 17 bases between them. The variable domain in full, completed from reference TRBV5-1 and TRBJ2-4, reads KAGVTQTPRYLIKTRGQQVTLSCSPISGHRSVSWYQQTPGQGLQFLFEYFSETQRNKGNFPGRFSGRQFSNSRSEMNVSTLELGDSALYLCASAQGTQGNIQYFGAGTRLSVL.

The chain joins TRBV5-8 to TRBJ2-2; D possibly corresponds to TRBD2 (6 bases). CDR1 is SGHTS and CDR2 is YDEGEE in the germline V gene. With 6 bases removed from V and 4 bases from J, the gap between germline ends came to 16 bases. This CDR3 has 15 amino acids. The CDR3 is CASTPGTSVTGELFF. The CDR3 coding sequence is TGTGCCAGCACCCCCGGGACTTCGGTCACCGGGGAGCTGTTTTTT.

The V gene is TRBV5-8, the J gene TRBJ2-3; D is uncertain. From germline, CDR1 is SGHTS and CDR2 YDEGEE. This CDR3 region has 14 residues. Trimming removed 1 base from V and 2 bases from J, with 8 bases in between. The CDR3 DNA follows: TGTGCCAGCAGCTTGCTCATCTCCACAGATACGCAGTATTTT. Encoded protein: CASSLLISTDTQYF.

This chain connects TRBV7-2 to TRBJ2-6; D gene uncertain. Per germline, CDR1 SGHTA and CDR2 FQGNSA. The CDR3 covers 14 residues. Trimming took 3 bases from V and 0 from J, leaving 3 bases between them. The CDR3 DNA is TGTGCCAGCAGCTTCTTCTCTGGGGCCAACGTCCTGACTTTC. Translated: CASSFFSGANVLTF.

This clonotype was recorded at least ten times. The chain recombines TRBV7-9 with TRBJ1-1; D is ambiguous. From germline, CDR1 is SEHNR and CDR2 FQNEAQ (reference sequence). The CDR3 runs 14 residues. The V gene lost 2 bases and the J gene lost 0 bases, with 7 bases spanning the gap. CDR3 amino acids: CASSLTRLNTEAFF. In nucleotides, the CDR3 is TGTGCCAGCAGCTTAACACGGCTGAACACTGAAGCTTTCTTT.

By share of the sample, this clonotype is medium-sized. The chain uses TRBV7-9 and TRBJ1-6; TRBD1 is a possible D gene (5 bases). V lost 4 bases, J lost 7 bases, and 8 bases lay in between. The CDR3 runs 13 residues. Per the germline V gene, CDR1 is SEHNR and CDR2 is FQNEAQ (reference sequence). The chain's CDR3 is CASSWGGNSPLHF. CDR3 in DNA: TGTGCCAGCAGCTGGGGGGGAAATTCACCCCTCCACTTT.

The V call is TRBV18, the J call TRBJ2-1; no clear D. Germline-derived CDR1 and CDR2 are KGHSH and LQKENI. The CDR3 sequence is 15 residues long. Trimming cost V 1 base and J 8 bases, with 15 bases left between them. In nucleotides, the CDR3 is TGTGCCAGCTCACCACTGCCGACTCCATCGGATGAGCAGTTCTTC. Amino acids: CASSPLPTPSDEQFF.

This clonotype ranks as medium-sized. The V gene is TRBV30, the J gene TRBJ2-3; TRBD2 agrees at 8 bases. Germline V lookup: CDR1 GTSNPN, CDR2 SVGIG (reference sequence). This CDR3 has 14 amino acids. Trimming at V came to 3 bases and at J to 3 bases, leaving 5 bases not matched to a gene. The CDR3 reads CAWRRGLETDTQYF. In nucleotides, the CDR3 is TGTGCCTGGAGGAGGGGACTAGAAACAGATACGCAGTATTTT.